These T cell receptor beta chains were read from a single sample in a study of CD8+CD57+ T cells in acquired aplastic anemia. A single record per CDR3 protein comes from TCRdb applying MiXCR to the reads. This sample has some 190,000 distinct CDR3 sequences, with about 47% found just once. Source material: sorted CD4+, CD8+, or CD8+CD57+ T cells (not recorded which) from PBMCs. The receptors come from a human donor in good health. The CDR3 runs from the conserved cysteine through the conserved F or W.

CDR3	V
CASSVEGRIFDEQFF	TRBV9
CASSPRGYEQFF	TRBV7-9
CASTSGTSSSEQYF	TRBV7-9
CASSLGGQGAGVNPYEQYF	TRBV5-1
CASSLMSVNNQPQHF	TRBV7-2
CASSLSRGLLNEQYF	TRBV7-9
CASSGYMNTEAFF	TRBV2
CASSEPNQDRLNTEAFF	TRBV6-1
CATSRVGTTNEKLFF	TRBV15
CARRSDSYEQYF	TRBV12-3/TRBV12-4
CSAFSGLGIQYF	TRBV20-1
CASSLTGGANTGELFF	TRBV7-3
CSARDINRDVAYEQYF	TRBV20-1
CASSSQLAVGAGELFF	TRBV9
CASSQVGGRSHEQYF	TRBV4-2
CASSFGGQGQHF	TRBV7-2
CASSTGGADTEAFF	TRBV5-1
CASSFQGSEQYF	TRBV7-9
CASSVDAGGGSYNEQFF	TRBV9
CATSRESGTNYGYTF	TRBV15
CASSGEQGTGGYTF	TRBV2
CASSHTGRGELFF	TRBV19
CASSGPGSNEQFF	TRBV4-1
CSARAGGSYTGELFF	TRBV20-1
CASGTGTLSGANVLTF	TRBV19
CASSVAQVAGNSPLHF	TRBV9
CASSPHRDNYGYTF	TRBV7-9
CASSFTGLEQYF	TRBV19
CSARDRAARGRTQYF	TRBV20-1
CASSYTGTGRKLFF	TRBV6-2/TRBV6-3
CASSEETSGYNEQFF	TRBV6-1
CASRETGGRNTIYF	TRBV6-1
CSVGGASYEQYF	TRBV29-1
CASSVSTGSTEQYF	TRBV10-2
CSAARTSGSLETQYF	TRBV20-1
CASSVRADTQYF	TRBV6-1
CASSIVGAGVGETQYF	TRBV19
CASSLGTGAGNSPLHF	TRBV7-7
CASSLTGQGTTEAFF	TRBV7-3
CASSATAEYNEQFF	TRBV10-2
CATSDSGPISYEQYF	TRBV24-1
CASSYAGGSSEAFF	TRBV6-2/TRBV6-3
CASSETGGKGYTF	TRBV25-1
CASSLVSNQPQHF	TRBV28